These 6 T cell receptor beta chains came from one sample sequenced in a study of technical replicates of blood from several donors. The repertoire was sequenced with immunoSEQ multiplex PCR; TCRdb's copy has only in-frame clones and lacks some. The sample carries tens of thousands of clones, roughly 90% recorded once. Sequencing was performed on T cells isolated from PBMCs. These receptors were taken from a human donor in good health.

The chain uses TRBV6-1 and TRBJ1-4; D might be TRBD1 (6 bases). CDR1 and CDR2 (germline): MNHNS, SASEGT. Deletions cut 3 bases from V and 0 bases from J, with 8 bases between. The CDR3 contains 15 residues. CDR3 in DNA: TGTGCCAGCAGTGATCCAGGGGCAACTAATGAAAAACTGTTTTTT. Amino acid sequence: CASSDPGATNEKLFF.

The V call is TRBV4-3, the J call TRBJ2-7; TRBD1 is a possible D gene (5 bases). Germline CDR1 reads LGHNA; CDR2 reads YSLEER. V lost 0 bases, J lost 2 bases, and 14 bases lay in between. The CDR3 length is 16 residues. The CDR3 DNA is TGCGCCAGCAGCCAAGAGTCGGCCAGGGCCCCCTACGAGCAGTACTTC. It yields the protein CASSQESARAPYEQYF.

The chain joins TRBV18 to TRBJ2-1; 7 nucleotides align to TRBD1. The V gene end was trimmed by 3 bases and the J gene end by 4 bases; junction bases not matched to a gene: 9. This CDR3 is built from 16 residues. Germline loops: CDR1 KGHSH, CDR2 LQKENI. The CDR3 DNA sequence: TGTGCCAGCTCACCTACCGGGACAGACCTATACAATGAGCAGTTCTTC. This sequence encodes CASSPTGTDLYNEQFF.

This chain joins TRBV30 and TRBJ2-7; 10 nucleotides line up with TRBD2. Germline V gene sequence: CDR1 GTSNPN, CDR2 SVGIG (reference sequence). CDR3 length equals 13 residues. J lost 1 base, V lost 5 bases, and 2 bases had no gene match. The CDR3 is CAWGTSASYEQYF. Written as DNA, the CDR3 is TGTGCCTGGGGGACTAGCGCTTCCTACGAGCAGTACTTC.

The chain has TRBV5-1 and TRBJ1-1, with 11 bases matching TRBD1. The V and J ends lost 1 base and 4 bases, in that order; junction bases with no gene match: 12. Germline V gene sequence: CDR1 SGHRS, CDR2 YFSETQ. The CDR3 sequence is 18 residues long. The CDR3 region has the DNA TGCGCCAGCAGCTTGTATACCGGACAGGGGGCCGGGGGCACTGAAGCTTTCTTT. Translated, it gives CASSLYTGQGAGGTEAFF. Based on the CDR3 plus reference TRBV5-1 and TRBJ1-1, the full variable domain is KAGVTQTPRYLIKTRGQQVTLSCSPISGHRSVSWYQQTPGQGLQFLFEYFSETQRNKGNFPGRFSGRQFSNSRSEMNVSTLELGDSALYLCASSLYTGQGAGGTEAFFGQGTRLTVV.

V and J are TRBV15 and TRBJ2-3; a weak D match, TRBD1 (5 bases). This CDR3 is built from 16 residues. V was shortened by 4 bases and J by 5 bases, with 19 bases between the two germline ends. CDR1 is LNHNV, CDR2 YYDKDF, per germline (reference sequence). The CDR3 bases are TGTGCCACCAGCACATGGGGCGCGACTTGGGAAGATACGCAGTATTTT. This codes for CATSTWGATWEDTQYF.